This record looks at one T cell receptor (beta chain) sequence and its context. Its antigen remains unidentified. This sample stems from a study of PD-1 blockade in classical Hodgkin lymphoma. Study findings and constraints: Healthy donors were reported to have higher baseline TCR diversity than newly diagnosed patients. Repertoires differed for reasons still undefined, possibly disease activity or prior therapy.

The CDR3 has 14 residues. The V end was cut by 6 bases, the J end by 1 base, with 9 bases between. CDR1 is SGHTA, CDR2 FQGNSA, per germline. The table came from immunoSEQ multiplex PCR; TCRdb's copy has only in-frame clones and leaves some out. The table lists about 21,000 clones, roughly 94% of them singletons. As for time point: newly diagnosed, previously untreated cHL patient sample. As a comparison, the study used PBMCs from newly diagnosed, untreated classical Hodgkin lymphoma. Specimen: peripheral blood mononuclear cells (PBMCs). This sequence joins TRBV7-2 and TRBJ2-2; D is ambiguous. The clonotype was recovered from a human donor with classical Hodgkin lymphoma. CDR3 protein: CASRLDRNTGELFF. The CDR3 DNA follows: TGTGCCAGCAGGTTGGACCGGAACACCGGGGAGCTGTTTTTT.